A selection of T cell receptor beta chains follows, all from one sample in a study of CD8+CD57+ T cells in acquired aplastic anemia. From the reads, TCRdb called clonotypes with MiXCR, one entry per CDR3 protein. The table shows 150,000 to 180,000 distinct CDR3 sequences, with roughly 54% occurring only once. Sequencing was done on a sample of sorted CD4+, CD8+, or CD8+CD57+ T cells (not recorded which) from PBMCs. The source is a human donor with aplastic anemia. Both conserved end residues are part of each CDR3. D genes are given only for firm matches. Clone size is shown for a subset of rows, as once, few, many or a class of expanded clone.

size	J	V	length	D	DNA	CDR3
.	TRBJ1-2	TRBV14	13	.	TGTGCCAGCAGCCCGGGACCTTCCTCGGGCTACACCTTC	CASSPGPSSGYTF
many	TRBJ2-7	TRBV4-2	13	.	TGTGCCAGCAGCCAAGCGAGGGCGGACGAGCAGTACTTC	CASSQARADEQYF
.	TRBJ2-7	TRBV24-1	14	.	TGTGCCAGCAGTGGCCTCGAGTCTTCGTCTGGGCAGTACTTC	CASSGLESSSGQYF
.	TRBJ1-2	TRBV5-1	14	.	TGCGCCAGCAAACTAAACGCACAGGGTTTTGGCTACACCTTC	CASKLNAQGFGYTF
.	TRBJ1-4	TRBV25-1	13	.	TGTGCCAGCAGTGACCATTATGATGAAAAACTGTTTTTT	CASSDHYDEKLFF
.	TRBJ2-5	TRBV20-1	11	.	TGCAGTGGGATAGCGGAAGAGACCCAGTACTTC	CSGIAEETQYF
.	TRBJ1-2	TRBV15	13	.	TGTGCCACCAGCCCGGACCTTAACTATGGCTACACCTTC	CATSPDLNYGYTF
.	TRBJ1-2	TRBV5-1	15	TRBD1	TGCGCCAGCAGCCTCCGGGACAGGGGGCAAGGTGGCTACACCTTC	CASSLRDRGQGGYTF
few	TRBJ2-3	TRBV20-1	14	.	TGCAGTGCAACGGACCCTCGGCGGCCAGATACGCAGTATTTT	CSATDPRRPDTQYF
.	TRBJ2-5	TRBV4-2	15	TRBD2	TGTGCCAGCAGCCAAGAAGCGGGGGGAAAAGAGACCCAGTACTTC	CASSQEAGGKETQYF
.	TRBJ2-3	TRBV9	12	.	TGTGCCAGCAGCGTAGGTCCGTATACGCAGTATTTT	CASSVGPYTQYF
.	TRBJ2-5	TRBV10-1	16	TRBD1	TGCGCCAGCAGTGAGTCGGAAGGGACAGGAAAAGAGACCCAGTACTTC	CASSESEGTGKETQYF